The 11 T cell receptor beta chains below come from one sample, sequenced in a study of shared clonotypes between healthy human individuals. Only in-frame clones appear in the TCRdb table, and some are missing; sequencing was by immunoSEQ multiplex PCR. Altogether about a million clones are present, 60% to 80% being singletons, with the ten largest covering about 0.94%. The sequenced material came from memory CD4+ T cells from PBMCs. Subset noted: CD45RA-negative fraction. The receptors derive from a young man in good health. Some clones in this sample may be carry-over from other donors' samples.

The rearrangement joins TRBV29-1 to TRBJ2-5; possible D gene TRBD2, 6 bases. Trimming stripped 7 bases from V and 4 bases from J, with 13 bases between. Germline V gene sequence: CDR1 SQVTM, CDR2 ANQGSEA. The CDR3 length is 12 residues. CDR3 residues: CSAGLSGETQYF. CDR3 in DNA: TGCAGCGCGGGACTTTCAGGAGAGACCCAGTACTTC.

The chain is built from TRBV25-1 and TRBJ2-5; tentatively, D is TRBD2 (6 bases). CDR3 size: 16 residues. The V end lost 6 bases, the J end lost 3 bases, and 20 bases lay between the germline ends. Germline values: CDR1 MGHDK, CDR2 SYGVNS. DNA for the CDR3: TGTGCCAGCAGCATGCCGGAGGGGACGACTGAAGAGACCCAGTACTTC. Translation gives CASSMPEGTTEETQYF.

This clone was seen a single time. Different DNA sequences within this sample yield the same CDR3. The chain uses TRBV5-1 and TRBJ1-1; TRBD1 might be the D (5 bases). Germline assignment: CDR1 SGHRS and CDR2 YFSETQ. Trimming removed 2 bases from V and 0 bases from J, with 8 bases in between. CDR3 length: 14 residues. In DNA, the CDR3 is TGCGCCAGCAGCTTAGGGACGATGAACACTGAAGCTTTCTTT. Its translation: CASSLGTMNTEAFF.

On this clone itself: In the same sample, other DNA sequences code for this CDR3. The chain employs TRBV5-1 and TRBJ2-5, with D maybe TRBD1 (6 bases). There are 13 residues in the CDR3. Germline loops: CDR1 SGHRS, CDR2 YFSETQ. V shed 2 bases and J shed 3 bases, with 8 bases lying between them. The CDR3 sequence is CASSFSGEETQYF. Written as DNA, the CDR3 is TGCGCCAGCAGCTTTTCAGGGGAAGAGACCCAGTACTTC.

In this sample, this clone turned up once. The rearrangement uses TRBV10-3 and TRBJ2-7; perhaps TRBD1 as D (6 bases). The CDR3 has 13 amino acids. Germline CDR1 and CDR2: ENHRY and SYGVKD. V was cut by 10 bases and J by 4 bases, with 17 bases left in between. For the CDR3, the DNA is TGTGCCAGCAGACGAAGGGACATATACGAGCAGTACTTC. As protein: CASRRRDIYEQYF.

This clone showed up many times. Here the CDR3 DNA reads TGTGCCAGCAGTTTGGACAGGGCAACGTACTATGGCTACACCTTC. This gives the protein CASSLDRATYYGYTF. This chain joins TRBV28 and TRBJ1-2; 8 bases are a match to TRBD1. V was pared by 3 bases and J by 3 bases, with 6 bases of the junction left unmatched. CDR1 MDHEN and CDR2 SYDVKM come from the germline V gene. This CDR3 contains 15 residues.

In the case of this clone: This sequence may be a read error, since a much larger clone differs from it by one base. This CDR3 is CAGSLAGAYEQHF. The CDR3 coding sequence is TGCGCCGGCAGCTTAGCAGGGGCCTACGAGCAGCACTTC. This chain links TRBV5-1 with TRBJ2-7, with D possibly being TRBD1 (6 bases). The CDR3 totals 13 residues. Germline values: CDR1 SGHRS, CDR2 YFSETQ. The full variable domain, its missing parts supplied by reference TRBV5-1 and TRBJ2-7, is KAGVTQTPRYLIKTRGQQVTLSCSPISGHRSVSWYQQTPGQGLQFLFEYFSETQRNKGNFPGRFSGRQFSNSRSEMNVSTLELGDSALYLCAGSLAGAYEQHFGPGTRLTVT.

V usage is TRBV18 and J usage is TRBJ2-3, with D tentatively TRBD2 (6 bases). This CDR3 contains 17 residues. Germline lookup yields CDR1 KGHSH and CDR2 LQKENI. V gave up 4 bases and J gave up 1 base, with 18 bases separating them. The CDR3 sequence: CASSLQLTRAGTDTQYF. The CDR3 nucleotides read TGTGCCAGCTCACTCCAATTGACTAGGGCGGGCACAGATACGCAGTATTTT.

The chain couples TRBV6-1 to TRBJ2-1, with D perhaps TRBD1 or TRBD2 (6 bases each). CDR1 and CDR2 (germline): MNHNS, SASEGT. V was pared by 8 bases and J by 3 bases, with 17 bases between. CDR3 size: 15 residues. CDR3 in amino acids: CASRVRGDIYNEQFF. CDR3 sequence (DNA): TGTGCCAGCCGGGTAAGGGGGGATATCTACAATGAGCAGTTCTTC.

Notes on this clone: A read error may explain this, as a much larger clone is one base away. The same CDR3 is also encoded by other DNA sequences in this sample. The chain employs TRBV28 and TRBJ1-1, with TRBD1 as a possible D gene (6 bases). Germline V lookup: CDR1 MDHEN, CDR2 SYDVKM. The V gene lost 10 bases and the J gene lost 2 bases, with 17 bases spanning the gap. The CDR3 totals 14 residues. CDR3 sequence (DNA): TGTGCCACCATTGTAGGGGGACATAACACTGAAGCTTTCTTT. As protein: CATIVGGHNTEAFF. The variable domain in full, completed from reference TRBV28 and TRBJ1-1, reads DVKVTQSSRYLVKRTGEKVFLECVQDMDHENMFWYRQDPGLGLRLIYFSYDVKMKEKGDIPEGYSVSREKKERFSLILESASTNQTSMYLCATIVGGHNTEAFFGQGTRLTVV.

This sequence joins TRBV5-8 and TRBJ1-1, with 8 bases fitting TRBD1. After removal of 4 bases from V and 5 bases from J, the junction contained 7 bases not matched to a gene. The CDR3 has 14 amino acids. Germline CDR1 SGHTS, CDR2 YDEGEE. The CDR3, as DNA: TGTGCCAGCAGCGCCAGGGGGCAGAGTACTGAAGCTTTCTTT. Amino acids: CASSARGQSTEAFF.